The rows below give T cell receptor beta chains drawn from one sample of a study of blood T cell repertoires in COVID-19. TCRdb keeps only in-frame clones here, not all; method: immunoSEQ multiplex PCR. This sample has more than 85,000 clones, with 82% found just once. Source material: peripheral blood. The receptors were gathered from an elderly man with acute or convalescent COVID-19. The CDR3 runs from the conserved cysteine through the conserved F or W. A D gene is named only where the DNA matches it firmly. Clone size appears in some rows only: once, few, many, or a class for an expanded clone.

j_call | d_call | clone_size | v_call | cdr3_aa | cdr3_nt
TRBJ2-1 | - | - | TRBV7-8 | CASSLAGLGSYNEQFF | TGTGCCAGCAGCTTAGCGGGACTCGGCTCCTACAATGAGCAGTTCTTC
TRBJ1-2 | - | - | TRBV3-1/TRBV3-2 | CASSQGEGNYGYTF | TGTGCCAGCAGCCAAGGTGAGGGTAACTATGGCTACACCTTC
TRBJ1-1 | - | - | TRBV5-1 | CASSLDSNTEAFF | TGCGCCAGCAGCTTGGACAGCAACACTGAAGCTTTCTTT
TRBJ2-3 | TRBD2 | - | TRBV27 | CASRHLLAGTMFPDTQYF | TGTGCCAGCAGACACCTTTTAGCGGGCACTATGTTCCCAGATACGCAGTATTTT
TRBJ2-5 | TRBD1 | - | TRBV10-3 | CAISKQGPQETQYF | TGTGCCATCAGTAAACAGGGGCCCCAAGAGACCCAGTACTTC
TRBJ2-3 | - | few | TRBV10-1 | CASSEGGLTDTQYF | TGCGCCAGCAGTGAAGGGGGTCTCACAGATACGCAGTATTTT
TRBJ1-1 | - | - | TRBV14 | CASSQITSWGEDDTEAFF | TGTGCCAGCAGCCAAATAACGTCTTGGGGGGAAGATGACACTGAAGCTTTCTTT
TRBJ1-1 | - | - | TRBV15 | CATSKKGGTEAFF | TGTGCCACCAGCAAGAAGGGAGGCACTGAAGCTTTCTTT
TRBJ1-4 | - | - | TRBV5-1 | CASSLGHRNEKLFF | TGCGCCAGCAGCTTGGGGCACCGTAATGAAAAACTGTTTTTT
TRBJ2-7 | - | once | TRBV29-1 | CSAGPGAYEQYF | TGCAGCGCCGGGCCGGGAGCCTACGAGCAGTACTTC
TRBJ2-7 | - | once | TRBV10-3 | CAISAGGSAYEQYF | TGTGCCATCAGTGCCGGCGGTTCTGCCTACGAGCAGTACTTC
TRBJ2-7 | TRBD1 | - | TRBV10-2 | CASRGQGISGEQYF | TGCGCCAGCAGGGGACAGGGGATTTCGGGCGAGCAGTACTTC
TRBJ2-5 | - | once | TRBV28 | CASSSPLAQETQYF | TGTGCCAGCAGTTCGCCGTTAGCCCAAGAGACCCAGTACTTC
TRBJ2-3 | - | once | TRBV5-5 | CASSSLADTQYF | TGTGCCAGCAGCTCTTTAGCAGATACGCAGTATTTT
TRBJ1-5 | TRBD1 | - | TRBV28 | CASSLTGAGNQPQHF | TGTGCCAGCAGTTTAACAGGGGCGGGCAATCAGCCCCAGCATTTT
TRBJ2-7 | - | - | TRBV29-1 | CSVEGRQGYEQYF | TGCAGCGTGGAGGGGAGACAGGGTTACGAGCAGTACTTC
TRBJ2-3 | - | once | TRBV11-2 | CASSPNKGGALTDTQYF | TGTGCCAGCAGCCCAAACAAAGGCGGAGCCCTCACAGATACGCAGTATTTT
TRBJ1-2 | TRBD1 | - | TRBV28 | CASSSPDRGRSYTF | TGTGCCAGCAGTTCCCCGGACAGGGGCAGGAGCTACACCTTC
TRBJ1-1 | TRBD1 | - | TRBV5-1 | CASKEGADTEAFF | TGCGCCAGCAAGGAGGGGGCTGATACTGAAGCTTTCTTT
TRBJ1-5 | - | - | TRBV18 | CASSREDQPQHF | TGTGCCAGCTCACGAGAGGATCAGCCCCAGCATTTT
TRBJ2-5 | - | - | TRBV11-3 | CASSLGVPGETQYF | TGTGCCAGCAGCTTAGGCGTACCGGGAGAGACCCAGTACTTC
TRBJ2-5 | - | - | TRBV30 | CAWSTGETQYF | TGTGCCTGGAGTACAGGGGAGACCCAGTACTTC
TRBJ2-7 | - | - | TRBV28 | CASTTAGAGSYEQYF | TGTGCCAGCACCACCGCAGGGGCAGGTTCCTACGAGCAGTACTTC
TRBJ1-5 | - | - | TRBV5-5 | CASSLDFAPPQPQHF | TGTGCCAGCAGCTTGGACTTCGCTCCCCCTCAGCCCCAGCATTTT
TRBJ1-2 | - | - | TRBV7-2 | CASSSRDAAGYTF | TGTGCCAGCAGCTCAAGAGACGCGGCGGGCTACACCTTC
TRBJ1-2 | - | - | TRBV28 | CASSLGGGLRGYTF | TGTGCCAGCAGTTTGGGCGGGGGCCTGCGGGGCTACACCTTC
TRBJ1-3 | - | - | TRBV30 | CAWSVHSTGSSGNTIYF | TGTGCCTGGAGTGTACACTCGACAGGTAGCTCTGGAAACACCATATATTTT
TRBJ1-4 | - | - | TRBV27 | CASSLWGVGAATNEKLFF | TGTGCCAGCAGTTTATGGGGCGTAGGGGCCGCAACTAATGAAAAACTGTTTTTT
TRBJ2-5 | TRBD1 | few | TRBV11-3 | CASSQTGDQQETQYF | TGTGCCAGCAGCCAAACAGGGGACCAACAAGAGACCCAGTACTTC
TRBJ2-1 | TRBD2 | - | TRBV7-2 | CASSLGREGEQFF | TGTGCCAGCAGCTTAGGGAGGGAGGGTGAGCAGTTCTTC
TRBJ2-5 | - | - | TRBV18 | CASSPPSGIRGETQYF | TGTGCCAGCTCACCACCCTCCGGGATCCGGGGGGAGACCCAGTACTTC
TRBJ1-1 | - | - | TRBV18 | CASSQLQEGNTEAFF | TGTGCCAGCTCACAGCTTCAGGAGGGGAACACTGAAGCTTTCTTT
TRBJ1-1 | - | - | TRBV7-2 | CASSPGRRQVNTEAFF | TGTGCCAGCAGTCCGGGGCGCAGACAGGTGAACACTGAAGCTTTCTTT
TRBJ1-1 | - | - | TRBV2 | CASRVREGSNTEAFF | TGTGCCAGCAGAGTGAGGGAGGGATCGAACACTGAAGCTTTCTTT
TRBJ1-1 | - | - | TRBV7-2 | CASSLQGRYTEAFF | TGTGCCAGCAGCTTACAGGGCAGGTACACTGAAGCTTTCTTT
TRBJ1-3 | - | few | TRBV28 | CASTRGGEYSGNTIYF | TGTGCCAGCACCCGCGGAGGGGAATACTCTGGAAACACCATATATTTT
TRBJ2-7 | - | - | TRBV9 | CASSVVPAGEQYF | TGTGCCAGCAGCGTAGTGCCGGCGGGCGAGCAGTACTTC
TRBJ1-5 | - | - | TRBV10-3 | CAISEGDGGNQPQHF | TGTGCCATCAGTGAGGGAGATGGTGGCAATCAGCCCCAGCATTTT
TRBJ2-1 | TRBD1 | once | TRBV6-5 | CASRTGQGEQFF | TGTGCCAGCAGGACCGGACAGGGAGAGCAGTTCTTC